This T cell receptor (beta chain) originates from a study of metastatic and nonmetastatic thyroid tumors. Whole-study results and caveats: The study reportedly found significantly higher TCR beta diversity in malignant thyroid tumors than benign nodules, in blood and tumor.

V lost 1 base and J 2 bases, leaving 11 bases between the germline ends. Germline V gives CDR1 SGHDN, CDR2 FVKESK. CDR3 length: 15 amino acids. Treatment of any kind had been given to no patient before thyroid surgery. This clone was seen many times. Its cognate antigen is unknown. This CDR3 is also generated by other DNA sequences in the sample. From the PCR reads, TCRdb re-called clones with MiXCR. Seen here are tens of thousands of clones, about 12% observed once, and the top ten hold around 8.8%. Input material: tumor tissue. The chain is built from TRBV14 and TRBJ2-5; unclear D gene. This clonotype was sampled from a female donor with papillary thyroid cancer or a benign thyroid nodule (not recorded which). Some clones in this sample may be carry-over from other donors' samples. The CDR3 is CASSQANTIQETQYF. CDR3 DNA: TGTGCCAGCAGCCAAGCTAATACCATTCAAGAGACCCAGTACTTC.